This T cell receptor (beta chain) originates from a study of blood T cell repertoires in COVID-19. Trimming removed 4 bases from V and 6 bases from J, with 19 bases in between. The CDR3 totals 16 residues. The germline CDR1 and CDR2 sequences are MDHEN and SYDVKM. Authors' methods: The assay estimated nucleated cells by amplifying reference gene primers. Produced via immunoSEQ multiplex PCR; TCRdb's table is partial and in-frame only. The DNA gave D and trimming, while V, J and clone size come from that table. The table lists around 450,000 clones, roughly 87% of them singletons. Enrollees, about 18 to 95 years old, lived in approximately 25 US areas.

The specimen sequenced was PBMCs or T cells enriched from blood (not recorded which). The chain links TRBV28 to TRBJ2-1; a weak D match, TRBD2 (6 bases). The source is a young man who had recovered from COVID-19. CDR3: CASSSGVSDFGNEQFF. CDR3 bases: TGTGCCAGCAGTTCGGGGGTGAGCGACTTCGGCAATGAGCAGTTCTTC. The variable domain in full, with the rest retrieved from reference TRBV28 and TRBJ2-1, is DVKVTQSSRYLVKRTGEKVFLECVQDMDHENMFWYRQDPGLGLRLIYFSYDVKMKEKGDIPEGYSVSREKKERFSLILESASTNQTSMYLCASSSGVSDFGNEQFFGPGTRLTVL.